The next 24 T cell receptor beta chains were all read from a single sample in a study of cytomegalovirus exposure and HLA in healthy donors (dated by TCRdb to about 2017). The protocol used for the library was the immunoSEQ multiplex PCR assay. The multiplex PCR relied on a mix of 60 forward primers for TCR Vbeta segments and 13 reverse primers for TCR Jbeta segments. The table was pulled from immuneACCESS by TCRdb, which kept in-frame rearrangements only. Such tables lose some clones; where checked, under half of the loss comes from unresolved V genes, and the rest has no known cause. The table for this sample lists around 160,000 clones; around 67% of them were counted only once. The ten top clones hold 1.5% to 2% of the sample. Sequencing input: PBMCs. The source of these receptors is a woman between 18 and 29 years old in good health and CMV-seronegative.

The chain joins TRBV10-3 to TRBJ2-7, with 7 bases matching TRBD1. The germline V gene has CDR1 ENHRY and CDR2 SYGVKD. V gave up 6 bases and J gave up 6 bases; unmatched junction bases: 11. The CDR3 length is 14 residues. The CDR3 bases are TGTGCCATCAGCCCGACAGGGAATTTAGGCGAGCAGTACGTC. It yields the protein CAISPTGNLGEQYV.

This sequence joins TRBV10-1 and TRBJ2-3; 15 bases are shared with TRBD2. V lost 4 bases, J lost 5 bases, and 4 bases stayed unmatched. Germline CDR1 and CDR2: WNHNN and SYGVQD (reference sequence). The CDR3 length is 16 residues. CDR3 nucleotides: TGCGCCAGCAGTGGGGGGACTAGCGGGAGGAGAGATACGCAGTATTTT. Its protein is CASSGGTSGRRDTQYF.

This clone was seen just once. The gene calls are TRBV7-2 and TRBJ1-4; D gene uncertain. Germline CDR1 and CDR2: SGHTA and FQGNSA. The CDR3 is 13 residues long. V was cut by 3 bases and J by 8 bases, with 10 bases left in between. The CDR3: CASSFGPLEKLFF. The DNA of the CDR3 is TGTGCCAGCAGCTTTGGGCCTTTGGAAAAACTGTTTTTT.

The chain combines TRBV6-4 with TRBJ2-1; D is possibly TRBD1 (5 bases). Germline V gene sequence: CDR1 MRHNA, CDR2 SNTAGT. The CDR3 length is 18 residues. Trimming left V 0 bases short and J 0 bases short, with 15 bases between. For the CDR3, the DNA is TGTGCCAGCAGTGACTCGATGTGGGGCTCCAGCTCCTACAATGAGCAGTTCTTC. Translating it yields CASSDSMWGSSSYNEQFF.

This sequence joins TRBV7-9 and TRBJ2-1, with 8 bases aligning to TRBD1. The V and J ends lost 5 bases and 9 bases, in that order; junction bases with no gene match: 9. CDR1 is SEHNR, CDR2 FQNEAQ, per germline (reference sequence). The CDR3 totals 14 residues. DNA of the CDR3: TGTGCCAGCAGCCGCCGACAGGGGCGAGGTGAGCAGTTCTTC. Encoded protein: CASSRRQGRGEQFF.

The V call is TRBV9, the J call TRBJ1-2; 8 bases line up with TRBD1. With 5 bases clipped from V and 4 bases from J, the junction kept 7 bases outside the gene matches. CDR1 SGDLS and CDR2 YYNGEE come from the germline V gene. CDR3 length: 14 amino acids. CDR3: CASSPGGHRYGYTF. CDR3 DNA: TGTGCCAGCAGTCCAGGGGGCCATCGCTATGGCTACACCTTC.

This rearrangement joins TRBV5-5 to TRBJ2-7; 7 nucleotides agree with TRBD1. The V segment lost 2 bases and the J segment 3 bases; nucleotides outside the gene matches: 11. Germline V lookup: CDR1 SGHKS, CDR2 YYEKEE (reference sequence). The CDR3 is 16 residues long. This chain's CDR3 is CASSLTGDMRYYEQYV. CDR3 nucleotide sequence: TGTGCCAGCAGCTTAACAGGGGACATGAGGTACTACGAGCAGTACGTC.

The chain's CDR3 is CASSQQTSGSHFTDTQYF. The CDR3 DNA is TGCGCCAGCAGCCAACAGACTAGCGGGAGCCACTTCACAGATACGCAGTATTTT. The rearrangement uses TRBV4-3 and TRBJ2-3, with 12 bases lining up with TRBD2. Germline CDR1 reads LGHNA; CDR2 reads YSLEER. V was clipped by 2 bases and J by 2 bases; unmatched bases: 8. This CDR3 is built from 18 residues.

The CDR3, as DNA: TGTGCCAGCATCCCTCCGGACAGGATGTCCCACAATGAGCAGTTCTTC. Encoded protein: CASIPPDRMSHNEQFF. The chain carries TRBV7-9 and TRBJ2-1, with 7 bases fitting TRBD1. CDR3 length: 16 residues. V lost 7 bases and J lost 5; bases outside the gene matches: 14. CDR1 and CDR2 (germline): SEHNR, FQNEAQ (reference sequence).

The chain combines TRBV7-9 with TRBJ2-7; 8 nucleotides line up with TRBD1. Germline V gives CDR1 SEHNR, CDR2 FQNEAQ (reference sequence). This CDR3 has 15 residues. V was pared by 5 bases and J by 9 bases, with 15 bases of the junction left unmatched. For the CDR3, the DNA is TGTGCCAGCAGCCCCTCGACAGGGGACCCACTTGGGCAGTACGTC. This codes for CASSPSTGDPLGQYV.

The chain links TRBV4-3 to TRBJ1-5; 8 nucleotides agree with TRBD1. The CDR3 sequence is 15 residues long. Germline trimming cut 8 bases from V and 4 bases from J; bases unmatched to any gene: 10. Germline-derived CDR1 and CDR2 are LGHNA and YSLEER. The DNA for the CDR3 is TGCGCCAGCCCCGAGGACAGGGTGAATAATCAGCCCCAGCATTTT. Translated, it gives CASPEDRVNNQPQHF.

The CDR3 loop reads CASDRTSSTEAFF. DNA of the CDR3: TGTGCCTCCGATCGTACCTCGAGCACTGAAGCTTTCTTT. The chain has TRBV30 and TRBJ1-1; D not certain. The germline V gene has CDR1 GTSNPN and CDR2 SVGIG (reference sequence). This CDR3 comprises 13 residues. V was shortened by 7 bases and J by 4 bases, with 16 bases between the two germline ends.

The chain uses TRBV15 and TRBJ1-4; TRBD1 is a possible D gene (5 bases). Trimming shortened V by 3 bases and J by 10 bases, and 15 bases separated the two germline ends. In germline, CDR1 is LNHNV, CDR2 YYDKDF (reference sequence). The CDR3 runs to 14 residues. The chain's CDR3 is CATSSGRGSGKLFF. The CDR3 coding sequence is TGTGCCACCAGCAGCGGGCGGGGCAGCGGAAAACTGTTTTTT.

The gene calls are TRBV5-8 and TRBJ1-4, with unresolved D. CDR1 SGHTS and CDR2 YDEGEE come from the germline V gene. CDR3 length equals 15 residues. V was cut by 0 bases and J by 3 bases, with 9 bases left in between. CDR3 amino acids: CASSLGSAANEKLFF. Written as DNA, the CDR3 is TGTGCCAGCAGCTTGGGAAGTGCAGCTAATGAAAAACTGTTTTTT.

The rearrangement joins TRBV6-9 to TRBJ1-5; the D gene is possibly TRBD1 (6 bases). Trimming pared 3 bases from V and 1 base from J, leaving 10 bases between. Germline V gene lookup returns CDR1 MNHGY and CDR2 SVAAGI. This CDR3 has 15 residues. CDR3 DNA sequence: TGTGCCAGCAGTTACCTGGACAGAAGCAATCAGCCCCAGCATTTT. Amino acids: CASSYLDRSNQPQHF.

V gene TRBV6-5 combines with J gene TRBJ1-2; the D gene is possibly TRBD1 (6 bases). Deletions cut 5 bases from V and 4 bases from J, with 11 bases between. This CDR3 has 13 residues. CDR1 MNHEY and CDR2 SVGAGI come from the germline V gene. In DNA, the CDR3 is TGTGCCAGCAGTCCGGACAGTCTCTATGGCTACACCTTC. Translating it yields CASSPDSLYGYTF.

This rearrangement joins TRBV7-8 to TRBJ2-2; 7 bases fit TRBD1. The CDR3 covers 15 residues. V trimming: 5 bases; J trimming: 5 bases; junction bases outside the gene matches: 8. Germline CDR1 SGHVS, CDR2 FQNEAQ. As DNA, the CDR3 is TGTGCCAGCAGCCACAGGGGTGGTAGGACCGGGGAGCTGTTTTTT. Protein sequence: CASSHRGGRTGELFF.

The genes are TRBV10-1 and TRBJ2-3; D ambiguous. Germline V gene data show CDR1 as WNHNN and CDR2 as SYGVQD (reference sequence). The V end lost 0 bases, the J end lost 9 bases, and 10 bases lay between the germline ends. The CDR3 loop spans 13 amino acids. The CDR3 sequence is CASSESAVPTQYF. In DNA form, the CDR3 reads TGCGCCAGCAGTGAGTCCGCGGTTCCGACGCAGTATTTT.

The chain uses TRBV28 and TRBJ1-2; 7 bases match TRBD1. The CDR3 contains 13 residues. The germline V gene encodes CDR1 MDHEN and CDR2 SYDVKM. The J segment lost 8 bases and the V segment lost 8 bases, leaving 11 bases of the junction unmatched. CDR3 residues: CASYGQVWLGYTF. The CDR3 DNA reads as TGTGCCAGCTATGGACAGGTCTGGTTGGGCTACACCTTC.

This rearrangement joins TRBV2 to TRBJ2-2; 9 bases are a match to TRBD1. This CDR3 region has 16 residues. V gave up 7 bases and J gave up 6 bases; unmatched junction bases: 12. Germline V gives CDR1 SNHLY, CDR2 FYNNEI. The CDR3 sequence is CASTLAPNRGPGELFF. CDR3 nucleotides: TGTGCCAGCACCCTGGCCCCGAACAGGGGGCCCGGGGAGCTGTTTTTT.

The CDR3 is CASSFRQAGHQETQYF. The CDR3 DNA follows: TGTGCCAGCAGCTTCCGCCAAGCGGGCCACCAAGAGACCCAGTACTTC. V and J are TRBV5-6 and TRBJ2-5; perhaps TRBD2 as D (6 bases). Germline values: CDR1 SGHDT, CDR2 YYEEEE. Trimming pared 2 bases from V and 0 bases from J, leaving 14 bases between. The CDR3 sequence is 16 residues long.

The genes are TRBV10-3 and TRBJ1-2, with a tentative D call TRBD1 (5 bases). Trimming took off 4 bases at V and 0 bases at J, with 15 bases between the two ends. CDR3 length: 16 amino acids. Per germline, CDR1 ENHRY and CDR2 SYGVKD. The CDR3 loop is CAISASGGTSNYGYTF. In DNA, the CDR3 is TGTGCCATCAGTGCCAGTGGGGGGACTTCTAACTATGGCTACACCTTC.

The rearrangement joins TRBV4-1 to TRBJ1-4; 8 nucleotides match TRBD1. Germline CDR1 is MGHRA and CDR2 is YSYEKL. J was trimmed by 8 bases and V by 4 bases; bases with no gene match: 6. The length of the CDR3 is 14 residues. The CDR3 loop is CASSLRTGREKLFF. DNA for the CDR3: TGCGCCAGCAGCCTCAGGACAGGGAGGGAAAAACTGTTTTTT.

This chain uses TRBV4-2 with TRBJ1-1; TRBD1 might be the D (5 bases). The ends were cut back, 1 base at V and 5 bases at J, with 11 bases in the middle. This CDR3 comprises 14 residues. The germline gives CDR1 LGHNA, CDR2 YNFKEQ. The CDR3 nucleotides are TGTGCCAGCAGCCAAGTTGACAGTGGGACTGAAGCTTTCTTT. Amino acid sequence: CASSQVDSGTEAFF.